These 24 T cell receptor beta chains originate from one sample sequenced in a study of cytotoxic CD8 clonotypes in ibrutinib-treated CLL. Using immunoSEQ multiplex PCR, the repertoire was profiled, and TCRdb retains in-frame clones only, with some absent. The sample holds 160,000 or so clones, approximately 90% seen once. Here the sequenced sample was PBMCs, taken at disease progression, from a patient treated with ibrutinib. The receptors here all came from a human donor with chronic lymphocytic leukemia.

This sequence joins TRBV5-5 and TRBJ2-7, with D possibly being TRBD1 (5 bases). CDR3 length equals 14 residues. Germline V lookup: CDR1 SGHKS, CDR2 YYEKEE (reference sequence). V was shortened by 0 bases and J by 2 bases, with 9 bases between the two germline ends. This chain's CDR3 is CASSLGTPTYEQYF. In nucleotides, the CDR3 is TGTGCCAGCAGCTTGGGGACACCAACCTACGAGCAGTACTTC.

The V call is TRBV9, the J call TRBJ2-1; 10 positions agree with TRBD2. V gave up 3 bases and J gave up 5 bases; unmatched junction bases: 8. The CDR3 has 16 amino acids. Looked up from germline, CDR1 is SGDLS and CDR2 is YYNGEE. Here the CDR3 reads CASSARPGTSDNEQFF. The CDR3 nucleotides read TGTGCCAGCAGCGCCAGACCCGGGACTAGCGACAATGAGCAGTTCTTC.

J is TRBJ2-1 and V is TRBV18, with D perhaps matching TRBD2 (6 bases). CDR1 is KGHSH and CDR2 is LQKENI in the germline V gene. This CDR3 spans 15 amino acids. Trimming removed 0 bases at V and 7 bases at J, with 13 bases between. The CDR3 DNA reads as TGTGCCAGCTCACCACCGGAGGGGCGCTTTAATGAGCAGTTCTTC. Its translation is CASSPPEGRFNEQFF.

V gene TRBV2 combines with J gene TRBJ2-1; D is undetermined. CDR1 is SNHLY and CDR2 is FYNNEI in the germline V gene. Between the trimmed V and J ends, which lost 10 bases and 7 bases, there was a span of 8 bases. The CDR3 sequence is 10 residues long. The CDR3 sequence is CAKRVNEQFF. Here the CDR3 DNA reads TGTGCCAAAAGGGTGAATGAGCAGTTCTTC.

The chain has TRBV14 and TRBJ1-2; possibly TRBD1 for D (5 bases). The V end was cut by 4 bases, the J end by 7 bases, with 13 bases between. The CDR3 has 13 residues. Germline lookup yields CDR1 SGHDN and CDR2 FVKESK. The CDR3 is CASSPPGGRGYTF. Here the CDR3 DNA reads TGTGCCAGCAGCCCCCCGGGGGGACGTGGCTACACCTTC.

This chain uses TRBV19 with TRBJ1-4; 8 positions agree with TRBD1. The CDR3 totals 14 residues. V was clipped by 4 bases and J by 8 bases; unmatched bases: 6. Per the germline V gene, CDR1 is LNHDA and CDR2 is SQIVND (reference sequence). DNA for the CDR3: TGTGCCAGTAGTAAGGACAGGGAAGGAGAAAAACTGTTTTTT. This gives the protein CASSKDREGEKLFF.

The chain employs TRBV4-1 and TRBJ1-5, with no clear D. Germline CDR1 is MGHRA and CDR2 is YSYEKL. Trimming cost V 0 bases and J 0 bases, with 9 bases left between them. The CDR3 is made up of 16 amino acids. CDR3 nucleotide sequence: TGCGCCAGCAGCCAAGAGGTAGGAGGTAGCAATCAGCCCCAGCATTTT. It is translated as CASSQEVGGSNQPQHF.

There are a few counts of this clone. V and J are TRBV5-4 and TRBJ2-5; D might be TRBD2 (7 bases). The CDR3 sequence is 14 residues long. Germline lookup yields CDR1 SGHNT and CDR2 YYREEE (reference sequence). V was clipped by 9 bases and J by 5 bases, with 20 bases between them. DNA of the CDR3: TGTGCCACCCTTGGGGGGGCGCGAGCCGAGACCCAGTACTTC. Translated: CATLGGARAETQYF.

This chain joins TRBV7-8 and TRBJ2-4; D is unclear. Deletions cut 2 bases from V and 8 bases from J, with 7 bases between. Germline assignment: CDR1 SGHVS and CDR2 FQNEAQ. The CDR3 contains 12 residues. This chain's CDR3 is CASSLWTDIQYF. The CDR3 nucleotides read TGTGCCAGCAGCTTATGGACGGACATTCAGTACTTC. Using reference TRBV7-8 and TRBJ2-4 for the parts outside the CDR3, the full variable domain is GAGVSQSPRYKVAKRGQDVALRCDPISGHVSLFWYQQALGQGPEFLTYFQNEAQLDKSGLPSDRFFAERPEGSVSTLKIQRTQQEDSAVYLCASSLWTDIQYFGAGTRLSVL.

V gene TRBV19 combines with J gene TRBJ2-3; 10 bases agree with TRBD2. The CDR3 runs to 15 residues. After removal of 7 bases from V and 0 bases from J, the junction contained 4 bases not matched to a gene. Per the germline V gene, CDR1 is LNHDA and CDR2 is SQIVND (reference sequence). CDR3 DNA: TGTGCCAGTATAGGGACTAGCGTTAGCACAGATACGCAGTATTTT. Its protein product is CASIGTSVSTDTQYF. The full variable domain, with the rest looked up from reference TRBV19 and TRBJ2-3, is DGGITQSPKYLFRKEGQNVTLSCEQNLNHDAMYWYRQDPGQGLRLIYYSQIVNDFQKGDIAEGYSVSREKKESFPLTVTSAQKNPTAFYLCASIGTSVSTDTQYFGPGTRLTVL.

The chain couples TRBV6-1 to TRBJ2-1; 10 nucleotides align to TRBD1. V trimming: 1 base; J trimming: 2 bases; junction bases outside the gene matches: 2. This CDR3 has 16 residues. Germline CDR1 MNHNS, CDR2 SASEGT. DNA for the CDR3: TGTGCCAGCAGTGAAGTTGGACAGGGGGCCTACAATGAGCAGTTCTTC. It encodes CASSEVGQGAYNEQFF.

The rearrangement links TRBV27 to TRBJ2-1; D is unclear. Trimming pared 3 bases from V and 9 bases from J, leaving 12 bases between. The CDR3 loop spans 13 amino acids. CDR1 and CDR2 from the germline V gene are MNHEY and SMNVEV (reference sequence). The CDR3, as DNA: TGTGCCAGCAGTTTTAGCCCCTTGGGTGAGCAGTTCTTC. Its translation: CASSFSPLGEQFF.

This clone showed up just once. The chain uses TRBV6-5 and TRBJ2-5; D perhaps matches TRBD1 (5 bases). CDR1 is MNHEY, CDR2 SVGAGI, per germline. Trimming took 6 bases from V and 2 from J, leaving 13 bases between them. The CDR3 spans 14 residues. The chain's CDR3 is CASRKSTAQETQYF. For the CDR3, the DNA is TGTGCCAGCAGAAAATCGACAGCACAAGAGACCCAGTACTTC.

The gene calls are TRBV7-3 and TRBJ1-1; perhaps TRBD1 as D (5 bases). The CDR3 sequence is 13 residues long. Trimming left V 2 bases short and J 4 bases short, with 8 bases between. Germline CDR1 reads SGHTA; CDR2 reads FQGTGA. The CDR3, as DNA: TGTGCCAGCAGCTTATGGGGGGGCACTGAAGCTTTCTTT. It codes for CASSLWGGTEAFF.

The V and J genes are TRBV27 and TRBJ1-2; 8 positions agree with TRBD1. Unmatched junction bases numbered 4, after V lost 6 bases and J lost 4 bases. CDR1 and CDR2 (germline): MNHEY, SMNVEV (reference sequence). CDR3 length: 13 residues. CDR3 region: CASRTGAFYGYTF. Written as DNA, the CDR3 is TGTGCCAGCAGGACAGGGGCCTTCTATGGCTACACCTTC.

V gene TRBV9 combines with J gene TRBJ2-1; the D gene could be TRBD1 or TRBD2 (6 bases each). Trimming removed 2 bases at V and 5 bases at J, with 11 bases between. The length of the CDR3 is 14 residues. CDR1 and CDR2 (germline): SGDLS, YYNGEE. Written as DNA, the CDR3 is TGTGCCAGCAGCGTCCGGGGGCCGCACAATGAGCAGTTCTTC. Translated: CASSVRGPHNEQFF.

V and J are TRBV5-1 and TRBJ2-3; no clear D. Germline V CDR1 and CDR2: SGHRS, YFSETQ. The V end lost 0 bases, the J end lost 1 base, and 9 bases lay between the germline ends. This CDR3 is 15 amino acids long. This CDR3 reads CASSLDGAGTDTQYF. CDR3 DNA: TGCGCCAGCAGCTTGGATGGAGCAGGCACAGATACGCAGTATTTT. Based on the CDR3 plus reference TRBV5-1 and TRBJ2-3, the full variable domain is KAGVTQTPRYLIKTRGQQVTLSCSPISGHRSVSWYQQTPGQGLQFLFEYFSETQRNKGNFPGRFSGRQFSNSRSEMNVSTLELGDSALYLCASSLDGAGTDTQYFGPGTRLTVL.

The V and J genes are TRBV12-2 and TRBJ1-4; TRBD1, the table's D call, was not compared with the DNA. TRBV12-2 is noted as a pseudogene. The CDR3 sequence is 18 residues long. CDR3 coding DNA: TGTGCAAGTCGCCCCGGACAGGGCCCCCCCCCAACTAATGAAAAACTGTTTTTT. This sequence encodes CASRPGQGPPPTNEKLFF.

CDR3 region: CASSQESGSSYEQYF. The DNA of the CDR3 is TGTGCCAGCAGCCAAGAAAGCGGTAGCTCCTACGAGCAGTACTTC. The V call is TRBV4-2, the J call TRBJ2-7, with TRBD2 as a possible D gene (5 bases). There are 15 residues in the CDR3. CDR1 is LGHNA and CDR2 is YNFKEQ in the germline V gene. Trimming shortened V by 0 bases and J by 0 bases, and 9 bases separated the two germline ends.

The chain combines TRBV7-9 with TRBJ1-2; no clear D gene. This CDR3 has 12 amino acids. V was clipped by 3 bases and J by 8 bases, with 10 bases between them. Per germline, CDR1 SEHNR and CDR2 FQNEAQ (reference sequence). The CDR3 nucleotides are TGTGCCAGCAGCTTGGGCGGTCCCGGCTACACCTTC. This gives the protein CASSLGGPGYTF.

The chain couples TRBV18 to TRBJ1-4; D uncertain. V was trimmed by 4 bases and J by 4 bases, leaving 10 bases between them. The CDR3 length is 14 residues. Germline V gives CDR1 KGHSH, CDR2 LQKENI. CDR3 residues: CASSRSGRNEKLFF. The DNA of the CDR3 is TGTGCCAGCTCACGCTCCGGCCGTAATGAAAAACTGTTTTTT.

The rearrangement links TRBV6-5 to TRBJ2-7, with D possibly being TRBD2 (6 bases). V was shortened by 5 bases and J by 2 bases, with 16 bases between the two germline ends. The CDR3 is 15 residues long. Germline assignment: CDR1 MNHEY and CDR2 SVGAGI. The CDR3 nucleotides are TGTGCCAGCAGTCCCGACGGAGGGGATACCTACGAGCAGTACTTC. Its protein is CASSPDGGDTYEQYF.

V gene TRBV5-1 combines with J gene TRBJ2-3; D is ambiguous. V shed 1 base and J shed 4 bases, with 13 bases lying between them. The germline CDR1 and CDR2 sequences are SGHRS and YFSETQ. The CDR3 is 15 residues long. The CDR3 spells CASSLNPSTADTQYF. CDR3 DNA: TGCGCCAGCAGCTTGAACCCCAGCACCGCAGATACGCAGTATTTT.

The chain couples TRBV15 to TRBJ1-2; tentatively, D is TRBD1 (5 bases). With 3 bases removed from V and 7 bases from J, the gap between germline ends came to 18 bases. Per the germline V gene, CDR1 is LNHNV and CDR2 is YYDKDF (reference sequence). This CDR3 is 15 amino acids long. The CDR3 region is CATSSIERAGSGYTF. In DNA form, the CDR3 reads TGTGCCACCAGCAGCATTGAGAGGGCAGGGAGTGGCTACACCTTC.